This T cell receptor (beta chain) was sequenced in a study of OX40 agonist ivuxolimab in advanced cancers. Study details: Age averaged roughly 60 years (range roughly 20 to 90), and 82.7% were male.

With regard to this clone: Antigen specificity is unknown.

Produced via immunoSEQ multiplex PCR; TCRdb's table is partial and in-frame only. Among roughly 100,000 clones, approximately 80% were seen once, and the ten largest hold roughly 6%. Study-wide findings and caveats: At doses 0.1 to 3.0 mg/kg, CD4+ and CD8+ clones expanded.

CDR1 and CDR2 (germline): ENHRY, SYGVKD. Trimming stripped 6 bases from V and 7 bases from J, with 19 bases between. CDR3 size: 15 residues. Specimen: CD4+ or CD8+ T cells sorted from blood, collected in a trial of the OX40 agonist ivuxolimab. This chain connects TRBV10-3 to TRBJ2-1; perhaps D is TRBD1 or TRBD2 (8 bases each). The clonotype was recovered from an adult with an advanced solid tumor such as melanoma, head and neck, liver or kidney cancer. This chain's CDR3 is CAISIAGQAGNEQFF. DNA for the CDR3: TGTGCCATCAGCATAGCGGGACAGGCGGGAAATGAGCAGTTCTTC.